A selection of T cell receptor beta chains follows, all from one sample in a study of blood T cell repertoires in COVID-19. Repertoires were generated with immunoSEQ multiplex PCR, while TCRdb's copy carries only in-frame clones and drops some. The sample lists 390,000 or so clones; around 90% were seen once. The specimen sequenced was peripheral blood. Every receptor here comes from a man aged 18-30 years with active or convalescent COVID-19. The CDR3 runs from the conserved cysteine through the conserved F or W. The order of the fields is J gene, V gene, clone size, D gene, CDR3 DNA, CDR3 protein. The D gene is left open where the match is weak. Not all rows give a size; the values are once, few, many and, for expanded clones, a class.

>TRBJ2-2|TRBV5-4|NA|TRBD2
TGTGCCAGCAGCCCCCCTTGGACTAGCGGGAGGGCCACGGTCGGGGAGCTGTTTTTT
CASSPPWTSGRATVGELFF
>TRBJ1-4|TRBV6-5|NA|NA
TGTGCCAGCAGGAACACTCACAGAAATGAAAAACTGTTTTTT
CASRNTHRNEKLFF
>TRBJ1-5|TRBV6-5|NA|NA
TGTGCCAGCATCAGGCAGATTAGCAATCAGCCCCAGCATTTT
CASIRQISNQPQHF
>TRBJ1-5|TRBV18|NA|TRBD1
TGTGCCAGCTCACCATTCCCGGGACAGGAGAATCAGCCCCAGCATTTT
CASSPFPGQENQPQHF
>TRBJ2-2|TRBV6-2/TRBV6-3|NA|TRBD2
TGTGCCAGCAGTTACTATGCTCCTGGCGGGGGCACCGGGGAGCTGTTTTTT
CASSYYAPGGGTGELFF
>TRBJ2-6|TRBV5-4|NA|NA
TGTGCCAGCAGCGCGGGACAGCAGGCTGGGGCCAACGTCCTGACTTTC
CASSAGQQAGANVLTF
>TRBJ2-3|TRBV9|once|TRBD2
TGTGCCAGCAGCGCGACTAGCGGGCGCACAGATACGCAGTATTTT
CASSATSGRTDTQYF
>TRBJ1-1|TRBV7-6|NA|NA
TGTGCCAGCAGCTCCGGCGGGGGGGTGAAAACTGAAGCTTTCTTT
CASSSGGGVKTEAFF
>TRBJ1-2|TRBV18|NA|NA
TGTGCCAGCTCACCACGACGCGACAGGATGGATGGCTACACCTTC
CASSPRRDRMDGYTF
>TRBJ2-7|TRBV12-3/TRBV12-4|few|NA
TGTGCCAGCAGTCAACTATCCGAGCAGTACTTC
CASSQLSEQYF
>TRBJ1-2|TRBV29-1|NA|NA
TGCAGCGTTGTTTTGGGGAGGGATCGTGGCTACACCTTC
CSVVLGRDRGYTF
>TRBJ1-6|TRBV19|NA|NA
TGTGCCAGTAGTATTACGGCAGGGTATTCACCCCTCCACTTT
CASSITAGYSPLHF
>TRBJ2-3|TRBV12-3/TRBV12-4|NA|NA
TGTGCCAGCAGCCCACGGGATACGCAGTATTTT
CASSPRDTQYF
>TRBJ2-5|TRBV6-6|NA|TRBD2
TGTGCCAGCAGCGAGCGGGGGGGCCGAGAGACCCAGTACTTC
CASSERGGRETQYF
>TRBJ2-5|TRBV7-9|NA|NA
TGTGCCAGCAGCCCCGGGGTAGGGGGCCAAGAGACCCAGTACTTC
CASSPGVGGQETQYF
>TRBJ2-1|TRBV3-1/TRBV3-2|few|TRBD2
TGTGCCAGCAGCCAAGAATTAGCGGGATCCTACAATGAGCAGTTCTTC
CASSQELAGSYNEQFF
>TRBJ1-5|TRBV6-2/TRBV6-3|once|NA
TGTGCCAGCAGTTACCAATGGGGGGATGGGTTGCGCAATCAGCCCCAGCATTTT
CASSYQWGDGLRNQPQHF
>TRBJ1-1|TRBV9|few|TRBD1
TGTGCCAGCAGCGTAAAAGGGACAGCCTCCACTGAAGCTTTCTTT
CASSVKGTASTEAFF
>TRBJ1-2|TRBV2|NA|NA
TGTGCCAGCAGTGAATACGGGACTTGGGGCTACACCTTC
CASSEYGTWGYTF
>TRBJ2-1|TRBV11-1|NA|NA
TGTGCCAGCAGCTTCCTCGGTTCCTACAATGAGCAGTTCTTC
CASSFLGSYNEQFF
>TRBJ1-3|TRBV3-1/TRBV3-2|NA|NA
TGTGCCAGCAGCCATGGAACAGGGTTTTCTGGAAACACCATATATTTT
CASSHGTGFSGNTIYF
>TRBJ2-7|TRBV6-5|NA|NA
TGTGCCAGCACTCCCTACACGGGTCGGTACGAGCAGTACTTC
CASTPYTGRYEQYF
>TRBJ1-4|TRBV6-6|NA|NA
TGTGCCAGCAGTTACTCGAGCCAGGGCTATGAAAAACTGTTTTTT
CASSYSSQGYEKLFF
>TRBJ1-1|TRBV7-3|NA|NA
TGTGCCAGCGGTCAGGGCCCTCGGAACACTGAAGCTTTCTTT
CASGQGPRNTEAFF
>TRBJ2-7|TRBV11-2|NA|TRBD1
TGTGCCAGCAGCTTAGCAGGACAGGGGCCCCACGAGCAGTACTTC
CASSLAGQGPHEQYF
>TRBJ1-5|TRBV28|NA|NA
TGTGCCAGCAGTTTCGGGGTTTGGGGCAATCAGCCCCAGCATTTT
CASSFGVWGNQPQHF
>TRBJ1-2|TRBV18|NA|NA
TGTGCCAGCTCACTAAAAGGGGCAACTAACTATGGCTACACCTTC
CASSLKGATNYGYTF
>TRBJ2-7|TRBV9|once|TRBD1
TGTGCCAGCAGTAAAGTTGGATGGGACAGGGGAGACGAGCAGTACTTC
CASSKVGWDRGDEQYF
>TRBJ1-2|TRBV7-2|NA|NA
TGTGCCAGCAGCCCAGGGTATCTTAACTATGGCTACACCTTC
CASSPGYLNYGYTF
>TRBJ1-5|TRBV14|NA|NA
TGTGCCAGCAGCCCTCCCCTCAGCGGCGACAATCAGCCCCAGCATTTT
CASSPPLSGDNQPQHF
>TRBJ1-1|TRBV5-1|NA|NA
TGCGCCAGCAGCGCAAATAGACAGATCATGAACACTGAAGCTTTCTTT
CASSANRQIMNTEAFF
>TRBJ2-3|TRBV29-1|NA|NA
TGCAGCGTCGCTAGTACGATTAGCACAGATACGCAGTATTTT
CSVASTISTDTQYF
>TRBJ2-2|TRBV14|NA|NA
TGTGCCAGCAGCGAAGAGGGAGCGAGTAACACCGGGGAGCTGTTTTTT
CASSEEGASNTGELFF
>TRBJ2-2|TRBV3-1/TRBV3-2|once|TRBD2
TGTGCCAGCAGCCACCGAAGAGGGACTAGCGGGAGGGCCGGGGAGCTGTTTTTT
CASSHRRGTSGRAGELFF
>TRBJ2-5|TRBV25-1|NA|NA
TGTGCCAGCAGTGAACCAGGGGACCAAGAGACCCAGTACTTC
CASSEPGDQETQYF
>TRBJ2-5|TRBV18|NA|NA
TGTGCCAGCTCAAGTCAATGGAGTGGAGAGACCCAGTACTTC
CASSSQWSGETQYF
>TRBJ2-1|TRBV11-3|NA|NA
TGTGCCAGCAGTAGAGACACGTACAATGAGCAGTTCTTC
CASSRDTYNEQFF
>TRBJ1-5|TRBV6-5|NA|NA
TGTGCCAGCAGTTACGTGAGGGCATCTGGACAGCCCCAGCATTTT
CASSYVRASGQPQHF
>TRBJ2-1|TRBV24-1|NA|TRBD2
TGTGCCACCAGTGATCGTGGGACTAGCGGGAAGGAGCAGTTCTTC
CATSDRGTSGKEQFF
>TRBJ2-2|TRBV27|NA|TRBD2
TGTGCCAGCAGTCCCAAGGCACTAGCGGGGGGTTATACCGGGGAGCTGTTTTTT
CASSPKALAGGYTGELFF
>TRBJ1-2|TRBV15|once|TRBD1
TGTGCCACCAGCACAGGGGGACAGAGCACCTATGGCTACACCTTC
CATSTGGQSTYGYTF
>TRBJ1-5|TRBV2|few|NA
TGTGCCAGCAGTGAACAGACAGTTCAGCCCCAGCATTTT
CASSEQTVQPQHF
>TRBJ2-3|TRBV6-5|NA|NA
TGTGCCAGCAGTTACGCTAGCGGAGGGGGAGATACGCAGTATTTT
CASSYASGGGDTQYF
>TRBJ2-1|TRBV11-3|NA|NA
TGTGCCAGCAGCTTAGGTCGGTACAATGAGCAGTTCTTC
CASSLGRYNEQFF